A selection of T cell receptor beta chains follows, all from one sample in a study of blood T cell repertoires in COVID-19. Assay: immunoSEQ multiplex PCR; the TCRdb copy retains only in-frame clones and omits some. This sample has 100,000 to 120,000 clones, with more than 75% found just once. The sample was peripheral blood. These receptors originate from a man aged 35-49 years with acute or convalescent COVID-19. The CDR3 runs from the conserved cysteine through the conserved F or W. D genes are given only for firm matches. Clone size, where shown, is once, few, many, or a class for clones that have expanded.

d_gene: TRBD2; abundance: .; j_gene: TRBJ2-7; v_gene: TRBV6-2/TRBV6-3; CDR3aa: CASSYFRSGGAYEQYF; CDR3nt: TGTGCCAGCAGTTACTTCAGGAGCGGGGGGGCTTACGAGCAGTACTTC
d_gene: TRBD2; abundance: .; j_gene: TRBJ2-3; v_gene: TRBV27; CDR3aa: CASSRSSGGAADTQYF; CDR3nt: TGTGCCAGCAGTCGCTCTAGCGGGGGGGCCGCAGATACGCAGTATTTT
d_gene: TRBD1; abundance: .; j_gene: TRBJ2-1; v_gene: TRBV5-1; CDR3aa: CASSEDRENEQFF; CDR3nt: TGCGCCAGCAGCGAGGACAGGGAAAATGAGCAGTTCTTC
d_gene: TRBD2; abundance: .; j_gene: TRBJ2-3; v_gene: TRBV11-2; CDR3aa: CASSPPPSGATDTQYF; CDR3nt: TGTGCCAGCAGCCCACCCCCTAGCGGGGCGACAGATACGCAGTATTTT
d_gene: TRBD1; abundance: once; j_gene: TRBJ1-2; v_gene: TRBV4-1; CDR3aa: CASSRDRAGGYGYTF; CDR3nt: TGCGCCAGCAGCCGCGACAGGGCGGGGGGCTATGGCTACACCTTC
d_gene: TRBD2; abundance: .; j_gene: TRBJ2-7; v_gene: TRBV5-1; CDR3aa: CASSLVTSDSGEQYF; CDR3nt: TGCGCCAGCAGCTTGGTTACTAGCGATAGTGGCGAGCAGTACTTC
d_gene: TRBD1; abundance: once; j_gene: TRBJ2-7; v_gene: TRBV7-8; CDR3aa: CASSFLAGGIYEQYF; CDR3nt: TGTGCCAGCAGCTTCCTGGCAGGGGGAATCTACGAGCAGTACTTC
d_gene: TRBD2; abundance: .; j_gene: TRBJ2-3; v_gene: TRBV7-9; CDR3aa: CASSIATSGGRDTQYF; CDR3nt: TGTGCCAGCAGCATCGCTACCAGCGGGGGGCGGGATACGCAGTATTTT
d_gene: .; abundance: .; j_gene: TRBJ2-1; v_gene: TRBV6-5; CDR3aa: CATHRGTNSYNEQFF; CDR3nt: TGTGCCACCCATCGGGGGACCAACTCCTACAATGAGCAGTTCTTC
d_gene: TRBD2; abundance: many; j_gene: TRBJ2-6; v_gene: TRBV9; CDR3aa: CASSVTAGGRSGANVLTF; CDR3nt: TGTGCCAGCAGCGTCACAGCGGGGGGCCGTTCTGGGGCCAACGTCCTGACTTTC
d_gene: .; abundance: .; j_gene: TRBJ2-1; v_gene: TRBV10-3; CDR3aa: CAISTVESSYNEQFF; CDR3nt: TGTGCCATCAGCACCGTAGAGAGCTCCTACAATGAGCAGTTCTTC
d_gene: TRBD1; abundance: once; j_gene: TRBJ2-6; v_gene: TRBV7-2; CDR3aa: CASSLVGTGGYSGANVLTF; CDR3nt: TGTGCCAGCAGCTTAGTTGGGACAGGGGGTTACTCTGGGGCCAACGTCCTGACTTTC
d_gene: .; abundance: .; j_gene: TRBJ1-2; v_gene: TRBV19; CDR3aa: CASLPGRGPKPNYGYTF; CDR3nt: TGTGCCAGTCTCCCCGGGCGGGGTCCGAAACCTAACTATGGCTACACCTTC
d_gene: .; abundance: .; j_gene: TRBJ2-1; v_gene: TRBV11-2; CDR3aa: CASSQGYSSYNEQFF; CDR3nt: TGTGCCAGCAGCCAGGGGTACAGCTCCTACAATGAGCAGTTCTTC
d_gene: .; abundance: .; j_gene: TRBJ2-2; v_gene: TRBV30; CDR3aa: CAWSVYGAAGELFF; CDR3nt: TGTGCCTGGAGTGTATATGGGGCTGCCGGGGAGCTGTTTTTT
d_gene: .; abundance: .; j_gene: TRBJ2-3; v_gene: TRBV3-1/TRBV3-2; CDR3aa: CASRLGDTQYF; CDR3nt: TGTGCCTCGCGGCTCGGGGATACGCAGTATTTT
d_gene: .; abundance: once; j_gene: TRBJ2-3; v_gene: TRBV9; CDR3aa: CASSVQIRVTSTDTQYF; CDR3nt: TGTGCCAGCAGCGTCCAGATCCGGGTCACGAGCACAGATACGCAGTATTTT
d_gene: .; abundance: .; j_gene: TRBJ1-1; v_gene: TRBV27; CDR3aa: CASSLFKGDEAFF; CDR3nt: TGTGCCAGCAGTTTATTCAAGGGGGATGAAGCTTTCTTT
d_gene: .; abundance: .; j_gene: TRBJ1-1; v_gene: TRBV7-3; CDR3aa: CASMDMGGTEAFF; CDR3nt: TGTGCCAGCATGGATATGGGGGGCACTGAAGCTTTCTTT
d_gene: .; abundance: .; j_gene: TRBJ1-2; v_gene: TRBV5-6; CDR3aa: CASSLVSYGYTF; CDR3nt: TGTGCCAGCAGCTTGGTGAGCTATGGCTACACCTTC
d_gene: .; abundance: .; j_gene: TRBJ2-7; v_gene: TRBV24-1; CDR3aa: CATGNEGEQYF; CDR3nt: TGTGCCACCGGGAACGAGGGCGAGCAGTACTTC
d_gene: TRBD2; abundance: .; j_gene: TRBJ2-3; v_gene: TRBV5-4; CDR3aa: CASSRGGEPTDTQYF; CDR3nt: TGTGCCAGCAGCCGGGGGGGGGAGCCCACAGATACGCAGTATTTT
d_gene: TRBD1; abundance: .; j_gene: TRBJ1-5; v_gene: TRBV27; CDR3aa: CASSPTGYSNQPQHF; CDR3nt: TGTGCCAGCAGCCCGACAGGGTATAGCAATCAGCCCCAGCATTTT
d_gene: TRBD1; abundance: .; j_gene: TRBJ2-3; v_gene: TRBV27; CDR3aa: CASSWGQGGTDTQYF; CDR3nt: TGTGCCAGCAGTTGGGGACAGGGAGGCACAGATACGCAGTATTTT
d_gene: TRBD1; abundance: .; j_gene: TRBJ1-6; v_gene: TRBV30; CDR3aa: CAWSVRTGGSPLHF; CDR3nt: TGTGCCTGGAGTGTAAGGACAGGGGGCTCACCCCTCCACTTT
d_gene: .; abundance: .; j_gene: TRBJ2-7; v_gene: TRBV5-1; CDR3aa: CASSLVRGSYEQYF; CDR3nt: TGCGCCAGCAGCTTGGTTCGGGGCTCCTACGAGCAGTACTTC
d_gene: .; abundance: .; j_gene: TRBJ1-2; v_gene: TRBV29-1; CDR3aa: CSVVGKGDGYTF; CDR3nt: TGCAGCGTTGTGGGGAAGGGGGATGGCTACACCTTC
d_gene: TRBD2; abundance: once; j_gene: TRBJ2-4; v_gene: TRBV7-2; CDR3aa: CASSYLSGGAFRAKNIQYF; CDR3nt: TGTGCCAGCAGCTACCTCTCCGGGGGGGCATTCAGGGCCAAAAACATTCAGTACTTC
d_gene: TRBD2; abundance: once; j_gene: TRBJ2-7; v_gene: TRBV5-5; CDR3aa: CASSPRDYLYEQYF; CDR3nt: TGTGCCAGCAGCCCACGGGACTACCTCTACGAGCAGTACTTC
d_gene: .; abundance: .; j_gene: TRBJ2-1; v_gene: TRBV7-6; CDR3aa: CASAGAVDGNEQFF; CDR3nt: TGTGCCAGCGCAGGGGCCGTAGATGGGAATGAGCAGTTCTTC
d_gene: TRBD1; abundance: few; j_gene: TRBJ2-7; v_gene: TRBV19; CDR3aa: CASIGGTGGSYEQYF; CDR3nt: TGTGCCAGTATCGGAGGGACAGGGGGTTCGTACGAGCAGTACTTC
d_gene: TRBD1; abundance: .; j_gene: TRBJ1-5; v_gene: TRBV10-3; CDR3aa: CAISESQGAREPQHF; CDR3nt: TGTGCCATCAGTGAGTCGCAGGGGGCAAGGGAGCCCCAGCATTTT
d_gene: TRBD2; abundance: .; j_gene: TRBJ2-5; v_gene: TRBV11-2; CDR3aa: CASSSLRGTSGRETQYF; CDR3nt: TGTGCCAGCAGCTCTCTCCGGGGGACTAGCGGCCGAGAGACCCAGTACTTC
d_gene: TRBD2; abundance: .; j_gene: TRBJ2-2; v_gene: TRBV7-2; CDR3aa: CASSPLLGLAGLITGELFF; CDR3nt: TGTGCCAGCAGTCCCCTACTTGGACTAGCGGGGTTAATCACCGGGGAGCTGTTTTTT